Listed below are T cell receptor beta chains from one sample, sequenced in a study of kidney transplant recipient with SARS-CoV-2 infection. TCRdb redid the calling of the reads with MiXCR, one entry per CDR3 protein. This sample has about 240,000 distinct CDR3 sequences; around 28% occur once, and the top ten carry about 7%. Specimen: a blood sample, collected at baseline and between days 110 and 120 from a kidney transplant recipient. These receptors were obtained from a male patient aged 25-45 years who had COVID-19 and was a kidney transplant recipient. Certain T cells may be donor cells from the graft. The CDR3 runs from the conserved cysteine through the conserved F or W. A D gene is named only where the DNA matches it firmly. Size is stated for part of the rows, as once, few or many counts, or as a class when the clone is expanded.

cdr3_aa: CATSDRGQGRGNEQFF
cdr3_nt: TGTGCCACCAGTGACCGCGGACAGGGGAGAGGCAATGAGCAGTTCTTC
clone_size: many
j_call: TRBJ2-1
d_call: TRBD1
v_call: TRBV24-1

cdr3_aa: CASDIRSVRKTYGYTF
cdr3_nt: TGCGCCAGCGATATCAGATCGGTTCGAAAGACCTATGGCTACACCTTC
clone_size: many
j_call: TRBJ1-2
d_call: .
v_call: TRBV5-1

cdr3_aa: CASCHISVRKTYGYTF
cdr3_nt: TGCGCCAGCTGCCATATATCGGTTCGAAAGACCTATGGCTACACCTTC
clone_size: many
j_call: TRBJ1-2
d_call: .
v_call: TRBV5-1

cdr3_aa: CASSLQGSANEKLFF
cdr3_nt: TGTGCCAGCAGCTTGCAAGGGTCGGCTAATGAAAAACTGTTTTTT
clone_size: many
j_call: TRBJ1-4
d_call: .
v_call: TRBV5-6

cdr3_aa: CASSQDYAYNEQFF
cdr3_nt: TGTGCCAGCAGCCAAGATTACGCGTACAATGAGCAGTTCTTC
clone_size: many
j_call: TRBJ2-1
d_call: .
v_call: TRBV4-2

cdr3_aa: CASGEFVPGKTYGYTF
cdr3_nt: TGTGCCAGCGGTGAATTCGTACCAGGAAAGACCTATGGCTACACCTTC
clone_size: many
j_call: TRBJ1-2
d_call: .
v_call: TRBV5-4

cdr3_aa: CASLITSWQAVNTEAFF
cdr3_nt: TGTGCCAGCCTGATAACAAGCTGGCAGGCCGTGAACACTGAAGCTTTCTTT
clone_size: many
j_call: TRBJ1-1
d_call: .
v_call: TRBV6-1

cdr3_aa: CASSQESRGQDTEAFF
cdr3_nt: TGTGCCAGCAGCCAAGAGTCGAGGGGCCAGGACACTGAAGCTTTCTTT
clone_size: many
j_call: TRBJ1-1
d_call: .
v_call: TRBV3-1

cdr3_aa: CASSGGTGGTEAFF
cdr3_nt: TGTGCCAGCAGTGGAGGGACAGGGGGCACTGAAGCTTTCTTT
clone_size: many
j_call: TRBJ1-1
d_call: TRBD1
v_call: TRBV7-6

cdr3_aa: CASSVGVQETQYF
cdr3_nt: TGTGCCAGCAGCGTAGGGGTCCAAGAGACCCAGTACTTC
clone_size: few
j_call: TRBJ2-5
d_call: .
v_call: TRBV9

cdr3_aa: CASYSDNSRKTYGYTF
cdr3_nt: TGTGCCAGCTACAGTGACAATAGTCGAAAGACCTATGGCTACACCTTC
clone_size: many
j_call: TRBJ1-2
d_call: .
v_call: TRBV5-6

cdr3_aa: CAGSEGTSGTGELFF
cdr3_nt: TGTGCCGGCAGTGAAGGGACTAGCGGCACCGGGGAGCTGTTTTTT
clone_size: .
j_call: TRBJ2-2
d_call: TRBD2
v_call: TRBV6-1

cdr3_aa: CASSPHSGRGYIQYF
cdr3_nt: TGTGCCAGCAGCCCCCACAGCGGTCGAGGGTACATTCAGTACTTC
clone_size: few
j_call: TRBJ2-4
d_call: .
v_call: TRBV11-2

cdr3_aa: CASSSRTGRETQYF
cdr3_nt: TGTGCCAGCAGCTCGAGGACAGGGCGGGAGACCCAGTACTTC
clone_size: many
j_call: TRBJ2-5
d_call: TRBD1
v_call: TRBV7-8

cdr3_aa: CASSYEGADWDIQYF
cdr3_nt: TGTGCCAGCAGTTACGAGGGGGCAGATTGGGACATTCAGTACTTC
clone_size: few
j_call: TRBJ2-4
d_call: TRBD1
v_call: TRBV6-2/TRBV6-3

cdr3_aa: CASRSAGGSGELFF
cdr3_nt: TGTGCCAGCAGGTCGGCGGGAGGGAGCGGGGAGCTGTTTTTT
clone_size: many
j_call: TRBJ2-2
d_call: TRBD2
v_call: TRBV12-3/TRBV12-4

cdr3_aa: CSATSLLFRKTYGYTF
cdr3_nt: TGCAGTGCTACCTCCTTGCTGTTTCGAAAGACCTATGGCTACACCTTC
clone_size: many
j_call: TRBJ1-2
d_call: .
v_call: TRBV20-1

cdr3_aa: CASSTPPGELFF
cdr3_nt: TGTGCCAGTAGTACCCCCCCAGGGGAGCTGTTTTTT
clone_size: many
j_call: TRBJ2-2
d_call: .
v_call: TRBV19

cdr3_aa: CAIREYNEQFF
cdr3_nt: TGTGCCATCCGAGAATACAATGAGCAGTTCTTC
clone_size: many
j_call: TRBJ2-1
d_call: .
v_call: TRBV10-3

cdr3_aa: CASSLSRPPSAIQYF
cdr3_nt: TGTGCCAGCAGCTTGAGCCGCCCCCCGTCTGCCATTCAGTACTTC
clone_size: few
j_call: TRBJ2-4
d_call: .
v_call: TRBV7-2

cdr3_aa: CASSLEDRASYNEQFF
cdr3_nt: TGTGCCAGCAGCTTGGAAGACAGGGCATCCTACAATGAGCAGTTCTTC
clone_size: many
j_call: TRBJ2-1
d_call: TRBD1
v_call: TRBV5-8

cdr3_aa: CASSLTGEGEKLFF
cdr3_nt: TGTGCCAGCAGTTTGACAGGGGAGGGTGAAAAACTGTTTTTT
clone_size: many
j_call: TRBJ1-4
d_call: TRBD1
v_call: TRBV27

cdr3_aa: CASSDAVAGGPRLGLF
cdr3_nt: TGTGCCAGCAGTGACGCGGTGGCAGGGGGCCCTAGACTAGGCCTCTTC
clone_size: .
j_call: TRBJ2-1
d_call: TRBD1
v_call: TRBV6-4

cdr3_aa: CASGQLSVRKTYGYTF
cdr3_nt: TGCGCCAGCGGCCAGCTATCGGTTCGAAAGACCTATGGCTACACCTTC
clone_size: .
j_call: TRBJ1-2
d_call: .
v_call: TRBV5-1

cdr3_aa: CAGAGTASTDTQYF
cdr3_nt: TGTGCCGGGGCCGGGACAGCAAGCACAGATACGCAGTATTTT
clone_size: .
j_call: TRBJ2-3
d_call: TRBD1
v_call: TRBV2

cdr3_aa: CSSSRGRITDTQYF
cdr3_nt: TGCAGCTCCTCGAGGGGGCGCATTACAGATACGCAGTATTTT
clone_size: few
j_call: TRBJ2-3
d_call: TRBD1
v_call: TRBV29-1

cdr3_aa: CASSPSGLTYQPQHF
cdr3_nt: TGTGCCAGCAGTCCTTCGGGGCTCACCTACCAGCCCCAGCATTTT
clone_size: .
j_call: TRBJ1-5
d_call: .
v_call: TRBV6-2/TRBV6-3

cdr3_aa: CASSSVEPYGKTYGYTF
cdr3_nt: TGTGCCAGCAGTAGTGTTGAGCCTTACGGAAAGACCTATGGCTACACCTTC
clone_size: many
j_call: TRBJ1-2
d_call: .
v_call: TRBV6-9

cdr3_aa: CASSGQGYTEAFF
cdr3_nt: TGTGCCAGCAGCGGACAGGGGTACACTGAAGCTTTCTTT
clone_size: many
j_call: TRBJ1-1
d_call: TRBD1
v_call: TRBV5-6

cdr3_aa: CASSSAGGTYNEQFF
cdr3_nt: TGTGCCAGCAGTTCGGCGGGAGGAACCTACAATGAGCAGTTCTTC
clone_size: many
j_call: TRBJ2-1
d_call: TRBD2
v_call: TRBV27

cdr3_aa: CSARDLRGMNTEAFF
cdr3_nt: TGCAGTGCTAGAGACCTCCGAGGGATGAACACTGAAGCTTTCTTT
clone_size: .
j_call: TRBJ1-1
d_call: .
v_call: TRBV20-1

cdr3_aa: CASSIGWGVNEQFF
cdr3_nt: TGTGCCAGTAGTATAGGTTGGGGCGTCAATGAGCAGTTCTTC
clone_size: many
j_call: TRBJ2-1
d_call: .
v_call: TRBV19

cdr3_aa: CASSQGHRSTDTQYF
cdr3_nt: TGTGCCAGCAGCCAAGGCCACCGGTCCACAGATACGCAGTATTTT
clone_size: .
j_call: TRBJ2-3
d_call: .
v_call: TRBV3-1

cdr3_aa: CASSFKYPISGLTGELFF
cdr3_nt: TGTGCCAGCAGCTTCAAATATCCCATTTCAGGCTTGACCGGGGAGCTGTTTTTT
clone_size: many
j_call: TRBJ2-2
d_call: .
v_call: TRBV3-1

cdr3_aa: CASSVVVKCRKTYGYTF
cdr3_nt: TGTGCCAGCAGCGTGGTGGTTAAGTGCCGAAAGACCTATGGCTACACCTTC
clone_size: few
j_call: TRBJ1-2
d_call: .
v_call: TRBV7-7

cdr3_aa: CASSGSLHNEQFF
cdr3_nt: TGCGCCAGTAGCGGGAGTCTCCACAATGAGCAGTTCTTC
clone_size: .
j_call: TRBJ2-1
d_call: TRBD2
v_call: TRBV10-1

cdr3_aa: CASSLGGMGGYTF
cdr3_nt: TGTGCCAGCAGCTTGGGAGGGATGGGCGGCTACACCTTC
clone_size: many
j_call: TRBJ1-2
d_call: .
v_call: TRBV7-9

cdr3_aa: CASAFEFLQGKTYGYTF
cdr3_nt: TGTGCTAGTGCTTTTGAATTTTTGCAGGGAAAGACCTATGGCTACACCTTC
clone_size: many
j_call: TRBJ1-2
d_call: .
v_call: TRBV12-5

cdr3_aa: CASSGRTGNNEQFF
cdr3_nt: TGTGCCAGTAGTGGACGGACAGGGAACAATGAGCAGTTCTTC
clone_size: many
j_call: TRBJ2-1
d_call: TRBD1
v_call: TRBV19

cdr3_aa: CASSAQGEGTEAFF
cdr3_nt: TGTGCCAGCAGCGCACAGGGAGAGGGCACTGAAGCTTTCTTT
clone_size: many
j_call: TRBJ1-1
d_call: .
v_call: TRBV7-9

cdr3_aa: CASVRTHPRKTYGYTF
cdr3_nt: TGTGCCAGCGTAAGGACTCATCCACGAAAGACCTATGGCTACACCTTC
clone_size: many
j_call: TRBJ1-2
d_call: .
v_call: TRBV5-8

cdr3_aa: CASSLGAGVNYGYTF
cdr3_nt: TGTGCCAGCAGCTTGGGTGCAGGAGTTAACTATGGCTACACCTTC
clone_size: many
j_call: TRBJ1-2
d_call: .
v_call: TRBV5-4

cdr3_aa: CASSQVAPISFSETQYF
cdr3_nt: TGTGCCAGCAGCCAGGTCGCTCCCATTTCTTTCTCTGAGACCCAGTACTTC
clone_size: many
j_call: TRBJ2-5
d_call: .
v_call: TRBV3-1

cdr3_aa: CASSLPGGGSYGYTF
cdr3_nt: TGTGCCAGCAGTTTACCGGGGGGGGGAAGCTATGGCTACACCTTC
clone_size: few
j_call: TRBJ1-2
d_call: .
v_call: TRBV28

cdr3_aa: CASRGGGAAETQYF
cdr3_nt: TGTGCCAGCAGGGGCGGGGGGGCCGCAGAGACCCAGTACTTC
clone_size: many
j_call: TRBJ2-5
d_call: TRBD2
v_call: TRBV2

cdr3_aa: CASSLLHDLGKTYGYTF
cdr3_nt: TGTGCCAGCAGCCTGTTGCACGATCTCGGAAAGACCTATGGCTACACCTTC
clone_size: many
j_call: TRBJ1-2
d_call: .
v_call: TRBV11-3

cdr3_aa: CASSIEASGATSFYNEQFF
cdr3_nt: TGTGCCAGTAGTATAGAAGCTAGCGGAGCTACCAGCTTCTACAATGAGCAGTTCTTC
clone_size: .
j_call: TRBJ2-1
d_call: TRBD2
v_call: TRBV19

cdr3_aa: CASSPPQGVPNTEAFF
cdr3_nt: TGTGCCAGCTCACCCCCCCAGGGTGTCCCGAACACTGAAGCTTTCTTT
clone_size: few
j_call: TRBJ1-1
d_call: .
v_call: TRBV18